Listed below are T cell receptor beta chains from one sample, sequenced in a study of blood T cell repertoires in COVID-19. Method: immunoSEQ multiplex PCR; TCRdb's copy keeps in-frame clones and lacks some. The top ten hold 2% to 3% of the sample, which has roughly 240,000 clones, about nine tenths seen once. Sequencing was performed on PBMCs or T cells enriched from blood (not recorded which). These TCRs come from a woman aged 25 to 39 with acute COVID-19. Each CDR3 is given with its conserved first and last residue. D genes are given only for firm matches. Size tells how often a clone was seen (once, few, many) or the class of an expanded clone, and some rows leave it out.

d_call j_call v_call clone_size cdr3_aa cdr3_nt
. TRBJ2-2 TRBV7-8 . CASSLAVGPYTGELFF TGTGCCAGCAGCTTAGCTGTGGGGCCGTACACCGGGGAGCTGTTTTTT
. TRBJ1-1 TRBV5-1 . CASSLLNSGVGTEAFF TGCGCCAGCAGCTTGTTGAATTCAGGGGTTGGAACTGAAGCTTTCTTT
TRBD1 TRBJ1-4 TRBV5-1 . CASSLVGTGSTTNEKLFF TGCGCCAGCAGCTTGGTGGGGACAGGGTCGACAACTAATGAAAAACTGTTTTTT
TRBD1 TRBJ1-3 TRBV7-2 . CASKGQGVGNTIYF TGTGCCAGCAAGGGCCAGGGGGTCGGAAACACCATATATTTT
. TRBJ2-1 TRBV7-9 . CASSPQGWSYNEQFF TGTGCCAGCAGCCCACAGGGATGGTCCTACAATGAGCAGTTCTTC
. TRBJ1-2 TRBV29-1 . CSVEDGEGNYGYTF TGCAGCGTTGAAGATGGGGAGGGGAACTATGGCTACACCTTC
TRBD1 TRBJ1-2 TRBV6-6 . CASRGQGRSGYTF TGTGCCAGCCGGGGACAGGGAAGAAGTGGCTACACCTTC
TRBD1 TRBJ2-4 TRBV4-2 . CASSQDNTGVLAKNIQYF TGTGCCAGCAGCCAAGATAATACAGGGGTTCTAGCCAAAAACATTCAGTACTTC
. TRBJ1-2 TRBV5-1 . CASSSPGQTNYGYTF TGCGCCAGCAGCTCTCCGGGACAAACTAACTATGGCTACACCTTC
TRBD1 TRBJ1-1 TRBV3-1/TRBV3-2 . CASSQDGFVGRGRTEAFF TGTGCCAGCAGCCAAGATGGTTTCGTCGGTAGGGGGCGGACTGAAGCTTTCTTT
. TRBJ1-2 TRBV4-1 once CASSQIGSDYGYTF TGCGCCAGCAGCCAGATCGGGTCCGACTATGGCTACACCTTC
. TRBJ1-1 TRBV14 . CASGRGGTEAFF TGTGCCAGCGGGCGGGGCGGCACTGAAGCTTTCTTT
TRBD1 TRBJ1-6 TRBV9 . CASSVGRTGADSPLHF TGTGCCAGCAGCGTAGGTAGGACAGGGGCGGACTCACCCCTCCACTTT
. TRBJ1-2 TRBV6-5 once CASSPPGIRRRSYTF TGTGCCAGCAGTCCTCCCGGTATTAGGAGAAGGAGCTACACCTTC
. TRBJ2-2 TRBV3-1/TRBV3-2 . CASSPFGGELFF TGTGCCAGCAGCCCATTCGGGGGGGAGCTGTTTTTT
. TRBJ2-7 TRBV6-5 . CASSSVGGSYEQYF TGTGCCAGCAGTTCGGTCGGAGGGTCCTACGAGCAGTACTTC
. TRBJ1-1 TRBV5-1 . CASRVRENTEAFF TGCGCCAGCAGGGTGAGAGAGAACACTGAAGCTTTCTTT
TRBD1 TRBJ2-1 TRBV5-8 . CASSSPDRVGQFF TGTGCCAGCAGCTCGCCGGACAGGGTTGGGCAGTTCTTC
TRBD2 TRBJ2-5 TRBV3-1/TRBV3-2 once CASSRSRTSLEETQYF TGTGCCAGCAGCCGATCCCGGACTAGCCTTGAGGAGACCCAGTACTTC
. TRBJ1-2 TRBV14 . CASSVSQGRGYTF TGTGCCAGCAGCGTAAGTCAGGGGCGAGGCTACACCTTC
TRBD1 TRBJ2-7 TRBV10-3 few CAIREGQGGEQYF TGTGCCATCAGGGAGGGACAGGGGGGCGAGCAGTACTTC
TRBD1 TRBJ1-2 TRBV29-1 . CSVEPTGGSSYGYTF TGCAGCGTTGAGCCGACAGGGGGCTCATCGTATGGCTACACCTTC
. TRBJ2-3 TRBV5-1 . CASSVRTVPDTQYF TGCGCCAGCAGCGTGAGGACAGTCCCAGATACGCAGTATTTT
. TRBJ1-5 TRBV19 few CASSRGGNQPQHF TGTGCCAGTAGTCGGGGTGGCAATCAGCCCCAGCATTTT
TRBD1 TRBJ2-1 TRBV20-1 . CSASYPTGPNVEQFF TGCAGTGCTAGTTACCCGACAGGGCCGAACGTCGAGCAGTTCTTC
. TRBJ1-2 TRBV18 once CASSIGDYGYTF TGTGCCAGCTCTATCGGGGATTATGGCTACACCTTC
TRBD1 TRBJ1-1 TRBV7-8 . CASSSSRQGDEAFF TGTGCCAGCAGCAGCTCAAGACAGGGCGATGAAGCTTTCTTT
. TRBJ1-2 TRBV7-8 . CASSSGQRANYGYTF TGTGCCAGCAGTTCTGGACAGAGAGCTAACTATGGCTACACCTTC
. TRBJ2-5 TRBV12-5 . CASGLGGYQETQYF TGTGCTAGTGGTTTGGGAGGGTACCAAGAGACCCAGTACTTC
. TRBJ2-2 TRBV9 . CASSVVGEVGGELFF TGTGCCAGCAGCGTAGTAGGGGAAGTTGGCGGGGAGCTGTTTTTT
. TRBJ1-6 TRBV27 . CASSLSFSSYNSPLHF TGTGCCAGCAGTTTATCTTTTAGCTCCTATAATTCACCCCTCCACTTT
. TRBJ2-7 TRBV10-2 . CASSEEAGDGYEQYF TGCGCCAGCAGTGAGGAGGCAGGGGACGGCTACGAGCAGTACTTC
. TRBJ2-1 TRBV7-9 few CASSLDTTYNEQFF TGTGCCAGCAGCCTCGACACCACATACAATGAGCAGTTCTTC
. TRBJ1-4 TRBV19 . CASSKQSPREKLFF TGTGCCAGTAGTAAACAGAGCCCTCGTGAAAAACTGTTTTTT
. TRBJ1-6 TRBV27 . CASSLEGLNSPLHF TGTGCCAGCAGTTTGGAGGGACTTAATTCACCCCTCCACTTT
. TRBJ2-1 TRBV7-9 . CASSFGNEQFF TGTGCCAGCAGCTTCGGCAATGAGCAGTTCTTC
. TRBJ1-2 TRBV19 few CASSPRDSALWYGYTF TGTGCCAGTAGTCCTCGAGACAGCGCCCTGTGGTATGGCTACACCTTC
. TRBJ2-7 TRBV7-6 . CASSLAPDSTSYEQYF TGTGCCAGCAGCTTAGCACCGGACTCTACCTCCTACGAGCAGTACTTC
TRBD2 TRBJ2-1 TRBV7-2 . CASSLAGSSYNEQFF TGTGCCAGCAGTTTAGCGGGGAGCTCCTACAATGAGCAGTTCTTC
TRBD1 TRBJ2-5 TRBV6-1 . CASSETSGGGETQYF TGTGCCAGCAGTGAAACCTCAGGGGGCGGTGAGACCCAGTACTTC
. TRBJ1-2 TRBV27 . CASSLSSGGSHGYTF TGTGCCAGCAGTTTATCAAGTGGGGGGAGCCATGGCTACACCTTC
TRBD1 TRBJ1-2 TRBV4-1 . CASSGGTGAYGYTF TGCGCCAGCAGCGGTGGGACAGGGGCATATGGCTACACCTTC
TRBD1 TRBJ2-2 TRBV7-9 . CASPPGQLTGELFF TGTGCCAGCCCTCCGGGACAGTTGACCGGGGAGCTGTTTTTT
. TRBJ2-7 TRBV5-1 . CASRALDSYEQYF TGCGCCAGCAGGGCCCTCGACTCCTACGAGCAGTACTTC
. TRBJ1-1 TRBV7-9 . CASGKERDTEAFF TGTGCCTCCGGGAAGGAGAGGGACACTGAAGCTTTCTTT
TRBD1 TRBJ1-6 TRBV3-1/TRBV3-2 . CASSHLLTGRVNSPLHF TGTGCCAGCAGCCACCTCCTGACAGGGAGAGTTAATTCACCCCTCCACTTT
TRBD2 TRBJ2-3 TRBV5-1 . CASSIAGGTDTQYF TGCGCCAGCAGCATAGCGGGGGGTACAGATACGCAGTATTTT
TRBD1 TRBJ1-4 TRBV7-6 . CASSGGTDGGEKLFF TGTGCCAGCAGCGGCGGGACAGACGGCGGTGAAAAACTGTTTTTT
. TRBJ1-2 TRBV6-5 . CASSYRTANYGYTF TGTGCCAGCAGTTACCGGACAGCGAACTATGGCTACACCTTC
TRBD1 TRBJ1-1 TRBV5-1 many CASSLHTGENTEAFF TGCGCCAGCAGCTTGCATACAGGGGAGAACACTGAAGCTTTCTTT
. TRBJ1-4 TRBV18 . CASSKRQFNEKLFF TGTGCCAGCTCAAAGAGACAGTTTAATGAAAAACTGTTTTTT
TRBD2 TRBJ2-3 TRBV5-1 once CASSNSGGGDTQYF TGCGCCAGCAGCAATAGCGGGGGGGGCGATACGCAGTATTTT
TRBD2 TRBJ2-3 TRBV6-2/TRBV6-3 . CASSSRLAGGADTQYF TGTGCCAGCAGTTCCCGACTAGCGGGGGGGGCAGATACGCAGTATTTT
TRBD1 TRBJ2-7 TRBV5-1 . CASSLGQGPNEQYF TGCGCCAGCAGCTTGGGACAGGGGCCCAACGAGCAGTACTTC
TRBD2 TRBJ2-1 TRBV4-1 . CASSRGGAFYNEQFF TGCGCCAGCAGCCGCGGGGGGGCCTTTTACAATGAGCAGTTCTTC
TRBD1 TRBJ1-5 TRBV18 . CASSDGTGTGDNQPQHF TGTGCCAGCTCAGACGGAACCGGGACAGGGGATAATCAGCCCCAGCATTTT
. TRBJ2-7 TRBV5-4 . CASSLEQISYEQYF TGTGCCAGCAGCTTGGAACAGATCTCCTACGAGCAGTACTTC
TRBD1 TRBJ1-1 TRBV4-1 . CASRQPGQGAVPAFF TGCGCCAGCAGACAACCGGGACAGGGGGCTGTCCCAGCTTTCTTT
. TRBJ1-1 TRBV7-7 . CASSPDLGTEAFF TGTGCTAGCAGCCCTGACTTAGGCACTGAAGCTTTCTTT